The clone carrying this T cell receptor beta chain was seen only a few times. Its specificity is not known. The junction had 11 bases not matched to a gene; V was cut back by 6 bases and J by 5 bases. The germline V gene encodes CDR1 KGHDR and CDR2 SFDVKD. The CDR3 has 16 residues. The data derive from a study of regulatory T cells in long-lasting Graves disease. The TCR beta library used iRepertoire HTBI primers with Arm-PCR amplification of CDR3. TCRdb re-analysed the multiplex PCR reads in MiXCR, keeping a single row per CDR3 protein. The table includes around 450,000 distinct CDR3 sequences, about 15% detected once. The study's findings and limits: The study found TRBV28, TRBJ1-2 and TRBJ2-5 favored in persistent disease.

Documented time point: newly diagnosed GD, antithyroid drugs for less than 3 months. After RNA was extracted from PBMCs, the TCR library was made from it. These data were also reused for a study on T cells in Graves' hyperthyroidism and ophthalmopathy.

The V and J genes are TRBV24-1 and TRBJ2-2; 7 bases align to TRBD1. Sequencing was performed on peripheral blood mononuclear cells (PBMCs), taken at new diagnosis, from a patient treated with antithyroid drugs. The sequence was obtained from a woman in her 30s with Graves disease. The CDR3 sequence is CATSSPGRGSTGELFF. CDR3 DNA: TGTGCCACCAGTTCACCCGGCAGGGGGAGTACCGGGGAGCTGTTTTTT.